This T cell receptor beta chain originates from a study of blood T cell repertoires in COVID-19. Study context: Material from acute and convalescent COVID-19 was sourced from the United States, Italy and Spain. The analysed material was cDNA or gDNA that came from T cells, B-cell-depleted T cells, or PBMCs.

Profiling relied on immunoSEQ multiplex PCR, and the TCRdb table lists in-frame clones only, not all of them. The sample includes fewer than 350,000 clones, over 75% of them seen just once. Patients at the Seattle site were enrolled during active infection and followed longitudinally. About this clone itself: Relative to the germline gene, one junction end is altered; a read error may explain this.

This CDR3 region has 15 residues. CDR1 KGHSH and CDR2 LQKENI come from the germline V gene. This clonotype was obtained from a woman aged 25 to 39 with COVID-19, enrolled during active disease. Sequencing was performed on peripheral blood. V is TRBV18 and J is TRBJ2-7; 7 bases are a match to TRBD2. The CDR3 loop is CASSRTSGGSYGQYF. The CDR3 nucleotides are TGTGCCAGCTCACGGACTAGTGGTGGGAGCTACGGGCAGTACTTC. Based on the CDR3 plus reference TRBV18 and TRBJ2-7, the full variable domain is NAGVMQNPRHLVRRRGQEARLRCSPMKGHSHVYWYRQLPEEGLKFMVYLQKENIIDESGMPKERFSAEFPKEGPSILRIQQVVRGDSAAYFCASSRTSGGSYGQYFGPGTRLTVT.